The 4 T cell receptor beta chains given below trace back to one sample, sequenced in a study of T cells in Graves' hyperthyroidism and ophthalmopathy (dated by TCRdb to the late 2010s). To prepare the library, multiplex PCR was applied. Sequenced using an Illumina HiSeq 2000. The TCR beta CDR3 regions were amplified from RNA transcripts. The TCR CDR3 was subjected to a first round of RT-PCR using the HTBI primer set and the Qiagen OneStep RT-PCR kit. The raw public reads went through TCRdb reprocessing: fastp at Q25, MiXCR clone calling, in-frame beta chains kept. Each CDR3 protein appears once, grouped with its most common genes and DNA. The sample table lists around 660,000 distinct CDR3 sequences, about 45% of them with a count of one. Together, the top ten hold approximately 7.2% of the sample. Sequenced material: peripheral blood or thyroid tissue (not recorded which). Receptor source: an adult man with Graves' disease, either hyperthyroidism or ophthalmopathy (not recorded which).

Only a few counts were recorded for this clonotype. CDR3 bases: TGTGCCAGCAGCCGACTAGCGGGGGGGCCTTTGGAGACCCAGTACTTC. This sequence encodes CASSRLAGGPLETQYF. This chain uses TRBV7-9 with TRBJ2-5; 14 nucleotides line up with TRBD2. Trimming at V came to 5 bases and at J to 5 bases, leaving 7 bases not matched to a gene. CDR3 length: 16 residues. Germline CDR1 reads SEHNR; CDR2 reads FQNEAQ (reference sequence).

This clonotype occurred a few times. The junction does not match germline at one end; this may be a read error. The chain carries TRBV10-3 and TRBJ2-5; tentatively, D is TRBD2 (6 bases). The CDR3 has 15 amino acids. Per the germline V gene, CDR1 is ENHRY and CDR2 is SYGVKD. CDR3 DNA sequence: TGTGCCAGCAGTGAGTCTGGAGGGAGCGGCGAGACCCAGTACTTC. Protein: CASSESGGSGETQYF.

The chain links TRBV7-9 to TRBJ1-4; D possibly corresponds to TRBD1 (6 bases). V was pared by 4 bases and J by 3 bases, with 15 bases between. CDR1 and CDR2 (germline): SEHNR, FQNEAQ (reference sequence). The CDR3 is 16 residues long. Here the CDR3 reads CASSSGTSASNEKLFF. CDR3 DNA: TGTGCCAGCAGCTCCGGGACATCAGCCTCTAATGAAAAACTGTTTTTT.

This sequence joins TRBV7-2 and TRBJ1-1; the D is unclear. Germline CDR1 SGHTA, CDR2 FQGNSA. The CDR3 has 14 residues. Trimming stripped 0 bases from V and 1 base from J, with 6 bases between. CDR3 sequence reads: CASSLAASNTEAFF. The CDR3 coding sequence is TGTGCCAGCAGCTTAGCCGCGTCGAACACTGAAGCTTTCTTT.